One sample yielded the 3 T cell receptor beta chains listed below, sequenced in a study of T cells after yellow fever vaccination. MiXCR was run by TCRdb on the 5' RACE reads, yielding one entry per CDR3 protein. The table shows 200,000 to 300,000 distinct CDR3 sequences, with approximately 6.8% occurring only once. Material: CD4+ T cells sorted from PBMCs, obtained on the day of the yellow fever booster vaccination. All receptors derive from a man aged 30-40 years who received the YFV17D yellow fever vaccine.

This clonotype was picked up a small number of times. The V gene is TRBV24-1, the J gene TRBJ2-5; D tentatively fits TRBD1 or TRBD2 (6 bases each). The length of the CDR3 is 14 residues. V was clipped by 9 bases and J by 5 bases, with 18 bases between them. Germline CDR1 reads KGHDR; CDR2 reads SFDVKD. DNA of the CDR3: TGTGCCACCGCCCTCGGGGGCGAAGGGGAGACCCAGTACTTC. It is translated as CATALGGEGETQYF.

In DNA, the CDR3 is TGCAGTGCTAGACAGGGGAACGGCAATCAGCCCCAGCATTTT. Protein sequence: CSARQGNGNQPQHF. The chain has TRBV20-1 and TRBJ1-5, with D maybe TRBD1 (6 bases). CDR3 length: 14 residues. The germline CDR1 and CDR2 sequences are DFQATT and SNEGSKA (reference sequence). Deletions cut 2 bases from V and 2 bases from J, with 10 bases between.

There are many counts of this clonotype. The V and J genes are TRBV12-3 or TRBV12-4 and TRBJ1-1; the D is unclear. Deletions cut 2 bases from V and 4 bases from J, with 8 bases between. The CDR3 has 13 residues. CDR3 nucleotides: TGTGCCAGCAGTTTATCGGGGTCCACTGAAGCTTTCTTT. Protein: CASSLSGSTEAFF.